The source of this T cell receptor (beta chain) is a study of cytomegalovirus exposure and HLA in healthy donors. The PCR had 60 Vbeta and 13 Jbeta primers. Clones were read by immunoSEQ multiplex PCR, and TCRdb kept only the in-frame ones, dropping some. The sample table sets out more than 60,000 clones. The CDR3 consists of 14 residues. The ends lost 0 bases at V and 7 bases at J; junction bases unmatched: 6. The germline gives CDR1 SGHKS, CDR2 YYEKEE (reference sequence). This receptor was identified in a boy aged 5-17 years in good health and CMV-seronegative. Sequencing used PBMCs. The rearrangement joins TRBV5-5 to TRBJ1-2; 7 bases are a match to TRBD1. The CDR3 is CASSLEQGQRGYTF. The CDR3 bases are TGTGCCAGCAGCTTGGAACAGGGGCAGCGTGGCTACACCTTC.